The rows below give T cell receptor beta chains drawn from one sample of a study of beta chain features in type 1 diabetes. Here immunoSEQ multiplex PCR was the method, and the copy in TCRdb shows in-frame clones only, minus some. The data contain some 640,000 clones, over 12% of them seen just once; the ten biggest clones take up less than 0.04%. The source material was naive CD4+ T cells from blood. The source is a man between 18 and 29 years old with type 1 diabetes. CDR3s include the opening cysteine and the closing phenylalanine or tryptophan. A D gene is named only where the DNA matches it firmly. Part of the rows lack a size; the others show once, few, many or a class for expanded clones.

j_gene	d_gene	v_gene	abundance	CDR3nt	CDR3aa
TRBJ2-1	-	TRBV29-1	-	TGCAGCGTTAATGGTATCGGGACAAGGGACACCTACAATGAGCAGTTCTTC	CSVNGIGTRDTYNEQFF
TRBJ2-7	TRBD2	TRBV6-5	few	TGTGCCAGCAGTTACTCGGGACTAGTAAAGTACTTC	CASSYSGLVKYF
TRBJ2-5	-	TRBV5-6	few	TGTGCCAGCAGCCCGGGACCCACGGGGACCCAGTACTTC	CASSPGPTGTQYF
TRBJ2-1	TRBD1	TRBV11-2	few	TGTGCCAGCAGCTCATGGCGGGGACAGGGTATTAATGAGCAGTTCTTC	CASSSWRGQGINEQFF
TRBJ1-5	-	TRBV20-1	-	TGCAGTGCTCTAGCAAGGGTCCAGCATTTT	CSALARVQHF
TRBJ1-1	TRBD1	TRBV5-1	-	TGCGCCAGCAGCTGGGCGGGACAGTTGAACACTGAAGCTTTCTTT	CASSWAGQLNTEAFF
TRBJ2-7	TRBD1	TRBV9	few	TGTGCCAGCAGCCTTACACAGGGGAGCGAGCAGTACTTC	CASSLTQGSEQYF
TRBJ2-7	-	TRBV7-9	few	TGTGCCAGCAGCTTAGTTCGATCCGGGGGCGCCGAGCAGTACTTC	CASSLVRSGGAEQYF
TRBJ1-3	-	TRBV27	-	TGTGCCAGCAGTTTTGGGGGTGGAAACACCATATATTTT	CASSFGGGNTIYF
TRBJ2-2	-	TRBV27	few	TGTGCCAGCAGTTTCTACAGCGCGAACACCGGGGAGCTGTTTTTT	CASSFYSANTGELFF
TRBJ1-4	-	TRBV7-2	-	TGTGCCAGCAGCCCCGGTGGTTTTTATAATGAAAAACTGTTTTTT	CASSPGGFYNEKLFF
TRBJ2-5	TRBD2	TRBV7-2	-	TGTGCCAGCAGCTTCGTAGCGGGAGCTCAAGAGACCCAGTACTTC	CASSFVAGAQETQYF
TRBJ1-2	TRBD1	TRBV30	-	TGTGCCTGGAGTCGGACAGGGCGAGGGGATGGCTACACCTTC	CAWSRTGRGDGYTF
TRBJ1-1	-	TRBV7-3	few	TGTGCCAGCGGCCCCATTGGGGACACTGAAGCTTTCTTT	CASGPIGDTEAFF
TRBJ1-5	TRBD1	TRBV5-1	-	TGCGCCAGCAGCCCGACCTCAGGGGGTGGTCAGCCCCAGCATTTT	CASSPTSGGGQPQHF
TRBJ2-3	TRBD1	TRBV30	few	TGTGCCTGGAGTGTTCAGGGGGCAGATACGCAGTATTTT	CAWSVQGADTQYF
TRBJ2-1	-	TRBV11-2	-	TGTGCCAGCAGCGGGGCGGACGAGCAGTTCTTC	CASSGADEQFF
TRBJ2-2	TRBD1	TRBV5-1	-	TGCGCCAGCAGCCCCGGACAGGGGAAAAACACCGGGGAGCTGTTTTTT	CASSPGQGKNTGELFF
TRBJ1-4	TRBD1	TRBV7-9	few	TGTGCCAGCAGCTTAACAGGGGGCGCGGGGGAAAAACTGTTTTTT	CASSLTGGAGEKLFF
TRBJ1-1	-	TRBV2	-	TGTGCCAGCGGCGGCAGCTTGAACACTGAAGCTTTCTTT	CASGGSLNTEAFF
TRBJ2-1	TRBD2	TRBV7-9	-	TGTGCCAGCAGCCCGGGACTAGCGGGCACTTACAATGAGCAGTTCTTC	CASSPGLAGTYNEQFF
TRBJ2-3	-	TRBV5-1	-	TGCGCCAGCAGCTTGGCCATGAGTGGGGCAGATACGCAGTATTTT	CASSLAMSGADTQYF
TRBJ1-3	TRBD1	TRBV7-2	-	TGTGCCAGCAGCTCCGCCGGGACAGGGTACATTGGAAACACCATATATTTT	CASSSAGTGYIGNTIYF
TRBJ2-2	-	TRBV5-1	-	TGCGCCAGCTTCCGGGATGCAGGGCCGAACACCGGGGAGCTGTTTTTT	CASFRDAGPNTGELFF
TRBJ2-7	-	TRBV6-5	few	TGTGCCAGCAGTTCCTGGGGAGCGGGCAGCTCCTACGAGCAGTACTTC	CASSSWGAGSSYEQYF
TRBJ1-2	TRBD1	TRBV5-1	few	TGCGCCAGCAGCTTGGAGGCAGGGGGCGCTGGCTATGGCTACACCTTC	CASSLEAGGAGYGYTF
TRBJ2-1	TRBD2	TRBV4-2	few	TGTGCCAGCAGCCCATCGGGAGGACCACCCTCCTACAATGAGCAGTTCTTC	CASSPSGGPPSYNEQFF
TRBJ1-2	TRBD1	TRBV29-1	-	TGCAGCGTTGGGCGGGACAGGGGGCCTGGAGGCTACACCTTC	CSVGRDRGPGGYTF
TRBJ2-5	-	TRBV4-3	-	TGCGCCAGCAGCTTAGCAGCCAGGGCGAAAGAGACCCAGTACTTC	CASSLAARAKETQYF
TRBJ2-7	-	TRBV5-1	-	TGCGCCAGCAGCTTACAAGAGACACAAGCCTACGAGCAGTACTTC	CASSLQETQAYEQYF
TRBJ1-4	TRBD1	TRBV6-1	-	TGTGCCAGCAGTGATTGGGACAGCCTTAAAAAACTGTTTTTT	CASSDWDSLKKLFF
TRBJ1-5	-	TRBV18	-	TGTGCCAGCTCACCTGGGAATCAGCCCCAGCATTTT	CASSPGNQPQHF
TRBJ1-1	-	TRBV6-1	few	TGTGCCAGCCAACCCTGGGCAGGCCATACTGAAGCTTTCTTT	CASQPWAGHTEAFF
TRBJ2-6	TRBD1	TRBV18	-	TGTGCCAGCTCACTCGGACAGGGTGGTGCTTCGGCCAACGTCCTGACTTTC	CASSLGQGGASANVLTF
TRBJ2-3	-	TRBV27	-	TGTGCCAGCAGTTTAAGGTACACAGATACGCAGTATTTT	CASSLRYTDTQYF
TRBJ2-1	-	TRBV30	-	TGTGCCTGGACCAACAGAGGCCAGGCTCGGGGGCAGTTCTTC	CAWTNRGQARGQFF
TRBJ1-2	-	TRBV29-1	few	TGCAGCGTTGGGGACGTAGGATATGGCTACACCTTC	CSVGDVGYGYTF
TRBJ1-2	TRBD1	TRBV5-1	few	TGCGCCAGCAGCTTAGGACAGGGAGATGGCTACACCTTC	CASSLGQGDGYTF
TRBJ2-1	-	TRBV7-9	few	TGTGCCAGCAGCCAGACCGGGACGGAGCAGTTCTTC	CASSQTGTEQFF
TRBJ1-2	-	TRBV5-1	-	TGCGCCAGCAGCTTGGCAGGGAATAATGGCTACACCTTC	CASSLAGNNGYTF
TRBJ1-2	TRBD1	TRBV28	-	TGTGCCAGCAGAGGACAGGGGAGTAAGAATGGCTACACCTTC	CASRGQGSKNGYTF
TRBJ2-3	-	TRBV7-3	-	TGTGCCGGCAGCTTACATCCAGGCACAGATACGCAGTATTTT	CAGSLHPGTDTQYF